These 29 T cell receptor beta chains came from one sample sequenced in a study of T cells in narcolepsy (dated by TCRdb to between 2017 and 2018). Libraries were made using the immunoSEQ multiplex PCR assay. TCRdb re-hosts the immuneACCESS table, in-frame sequences only. Its copies lack some clones; in the studies checked, an unresolved V gene accounts for under half of them, and the cause for the rest is not known. For this sample the table gives more than 30,000 clones, of which more than 80% were detected only once. The ten biggest clones cover around 1.3% of the sample. Sequenced material: CD45RA- memory CD4+ T cells from PBMCs. What the cell subset or site label conveys for this sample: memory T cells sorted ex vivo from peripheral blood. These receptors were obtained from a human donor with narcolepsy.

The chain combines TRBV7-9 with TRBJ2-3, with no clear D. Germline V gene data show CDR1 as SEHNR and CDR2 as FQNEAQ (reference sequence). The CDR3 length is 13 residues. The germline V and J ends were trimmed by 0 bases and 3 bases, with 4 bases remaining between them. CDR3 nucleotides: TGTGCCAGCAGCTTAGCGAGGACAGATACGCAGTATTTT. This sequence encodes CASSLARTDTQYF.

The V gene is TRBV15, the J gene TRBJ1-1; D remains unclear. In germline, CDR1 is LNHNV, CDR2 YYDKDF (reference sequence). V dropped 0 bases and J dropped 1 base, with 3 bases sitting between them. The CDR3 spans 13 residues. The CDR3: CATSRDPNTEAFF. CDR3 nucleotide sequence: TGTGCCACCAGCAGAGACCCGAACACTGAAGCTTTCTTT.

In this sample, this clone is large. The genes are TRBV6-1 and TRBJ1-3; weak D call: TRBD1 (6 bases). The V end was cut by 7 bases, the J end by 0 bases, with 13 bases between. CDR3 length: 15 residues. Germline assignment: CDR1 MNHNS and CDR2 SASEGT. As DNA, the CDR3 is TGTGCCAGCAAAGGGGGGGCGAGCTCTGGAAACACCATATATTTT. This codes for CASKGGASSGNTIYF.

The rearrangement links TRBV7-3 to TRBJ2-3; D might be TRBD1 or TRBD2, each matching 5 bases. Germline loops: CDR1 SGHTA, CDR2 FQGTGA. The CDR3 length is 16 residues. V was cut by 5 bases and J by 0 bases, with 15 bases left in between. The CDR3 DNA follows: TGTGCCAGCAGCGAGAGGCAGGGCGGGAGCACAGATACGCAGTATTTT. Protein: CASSERQGGSTDTQYF.

J is TRBJ1-3 and V is TRBV4-2; D not resolved. The V end lost 0 bases, the J end lost 3 bases, and 27 bases lay between the germline ends. This CDR3 is built from 21 residues. Germline lookup yields CDR1 LGHNA and CDR2 YNFKEQ. The CDR3 nucleotides are TGTGCCAGCAGCCAAGATTCCCGCCTTGATGGGGATCAGACCTATGGAAACACCATATATTTT. This translates into CASSQDSRLDGDQTYGNTIYF.

The chain has TRBV2 and TRBJ2-6; D gene unclear. The germline V and J ends were trimmed by 8 bases and 1 base, with 21 bases remaining between them. CDR1 and CDR2 (germline): SNHLY, FYNNEI. This CDR3 has 18 residues. The CDR3, as DNA: TGTGCCAGCTCAATAACCGGTAGGGCCCTATCTGGGGCCAACGTCCTGACTTTC. Protein product: CASSITGRALSGANVLTF.

V gene TRBV5-5 combines with J gene TRBJ1-3; 8 bases are shared with TRBD1. The V segment lost 4 bases and the J segment 2 bases; nucleotides outside the gene matches: 8. The CDR3 is made up of 16 amino acids. Germline CDR1 and CDR2: SGHKS and YYEKEE (reference sequence). CDR3 sequence reads: CASSPLPGGAGNTIYF. The CDR3, as DNA: TGTGCCAGCAGCCCCCTCCCAGGGGGCGCTGGAAACACCATATATTTT.

This chain links TRBV19 with TRBJ2-1; D not certain. In germline, CDR1 is LNHDA, CDR2 SQIVND (reference sequence). Trimming left V 4 bases short and J 5 bases short, with 15 bases between. The CDR3 is 15 amino acids. The DNA of the CDR3 is TGTGCCAGTAGTAGGCAGGACGCTGTCCACAATGAGCAGTTCTTC. Protein product: CASSRQDAVHNEQFF.

The V call is TRBV28, the J call TRBJ2-1; D unresolved. Germline V CDR1 and CDR2: MDHEN, SYDVKM. V dropped 3 bases and J dropped 8 bases, with 8 bases sitting between them. The CDR3 is made up of 12 amino acids. The CDR3 sequence: CASSLRGDEQFF. In DNA, the CDR3 is TGTGCCAGCAGTTTGAGAGGTGATGAGCAGTTCTTC.

The chain couples TRBV6-1 to TRBJ2-1; D not certain. This CDR3 region has 12 residues. V was pared by 3 bases and J by 8 bases, with 8 bases between. Germline values: CDR1 MNHNS, CDR2 SASEGT. The CDR3 loop reads CASSDRSDEQFF. The DNA for the CDR3 is TGTGCCAGCAGTGACCGTTCGGATGAGCAGTTCTTC.

This chain links TRBV2 with TRBJ2-5; D is undetermined. Germline-derived CDR1 and CDR2 are SNHLY and FYNNEI. Trimming took off 1 base at V and 5 bases at J, with 8 bases between the two ends. The CDR3 covers 13 residues. CDR3 nucleotides: TGTGCCAGCAGTGAAGTCCCTAGGGAGACCCAGTACTTC. It codes for CASSEVPRETQYF.

The chain has TRBV18 and TRBJ2-7; 7 bases match TRBD1. Germline CDR1 is KGHSH and CDR2 is LQKENI. V lost 5 bases to trimming and J lost 4 bases; unmatched junction nucleotides: 8. CDR3 length: 14 residues. CDR3 in amino acids: CASSSTGPGYEQYV. CDR3 nucleotide sequence: TGTGCCAGCTCATCGACAGGGCCGGGGTACGAGCAGTACGTC.

V gene TRBV28 combines with J gene TRBJ1-4, with D possibly matching TRBD1 (5 bases). Germline V gene data show CDR1 as MDHEN and CDR2 as SYDVKM. V was shortened by 5 bases and J by 11 bases, with 18 bases between the two germline ends. This CDR3 spans 14 amino acids. The CDR3 sequence is CASSPPRGAAKLFF. In DNA, the CDR3 is TGTGCCAGCAGTCCTCCACGGGGCGCGGCTAAACTGTTTTTT.

V usage is TRBV4-1 and J usage is TRBJ2-1; 8 positions agree with TRBD1. After removal of 2 bases from V and 0 bases from J, the junction contained 3 bases not matched to a gene. The CDR3 is 16 residues long. Germline CDR1 is MGHRA and CDR2 is YSYEKL. The CDR3 DNA reads TGCGCCAGCAGCCAATCAGGGGGCCTCTCCTACAATGAGCAGTTCTTC. It encodes CASSQSGGLSYNEQFF.

This chain uses TRBV7-2 with TRBJ1-2, with D unresolved. V lost 2 bases and J 3 bases, leaving 19 bases between the germline ends. Germline V CDR1 and CDR2: SGHTA, FQGNSA. The CDR3 sequence is 17 residues long. The chain's CDR3 is CASSLNPPRRGDYGYTF. In DNA, the CDR3 is TGTGCCAGCAGCTTAAATCCCCCCCGGCGAGGAGACTATGGCTACACCTTC.

The rearrangement links TRBV2 to TRBJ1-1, with D unresolved. The CDR3 loop spans 13 amino acids. The germline V gene has CDR1 SNHLY and CDR2 FYNNEI. Deletions cut 8 bases from V and 10 bases from J, with 20 bases between. CDR3 amino acids: CASLIGVKSTAFF. The CDR3 DNA follows: TGTGCCAGCTTGATAGGAGTAAAGAGTACAGCTTTCTTT.

The V call is TRBV18, the J call TRBJ1-5; TRBD1 is a possible D gene (5 bases). Germline V CDR1 and CDR2: KGHSH, LQKENI. The length of the CDR3 is 17 residues. Trimming removed 4 bases at V and 5 bases at J, with 21 bases between. CDR3 sequence: CASSLNDGGGDDQPQHF. In DNA form, the CDR3 reads TGTGCCAGCTCACTCAATGATGGGGGGGGAGACGATCAGCCCCAGCATTTT.

The V and J genes are TRBV2 and TRBJ2-1, with D perhaps TRBD2 (6 bases). There are 10 residues in the CDR3. Between the trimmed V and J ends, which lost 5 bases and 14 bases, there was a span of 10 bases. Looked up from germline, CDR1 is SNHLY and CDR2 is FYNNEI. CDR3 in amino acids: CASSTPGEFF. CDR3 sequence (DNA): TGTGCCAGCAGTACCCCGGGGGAGTTCTTC.

This chain joins TRBV27 and TRBJ1-1; the match to TRBD1 covers 8 bases. Germline V lookup: CDR1 MNHEY, CDR2 SMNVEV (reference sequence). The CDR3 runs to 14 residues. The ends lost 3 bases at V and 6 bases at J; junction bases unmatched: 6. CDR3 DNA: TGTGCCAGCAGTTTCAGGGGGCGGTTCTCTGAAGCTTTCTTT. This gives the protein CASSFRGRFSEAFF.

The chain joins TRBV2 to TRBJ1-1, with 7 bases that match TRBD1. This CDR3 contains 12 residues. After removal of 4 bases from V and 7 bases from J, the junction contained 3 bases not matched to a gene. The germline V gene encodes CDR1 SNHLY and CDR2 FYNNEI. CDR3 sequence reads: CASSGGTDEAFF. CDR3 nucleotide sequence: TGTGCCAGCAGTGGTGGGACAGATGAAGCTTTCTTT.

This chain uses TRBV19 with TRBJ1-4; tentative D call: TRBD1 (6 bases). The germline V gene has CDR1 LNHDA and CDR2 SQIVND (reference sequence). CDR3 size: 15 residues. Trimming left V 5 bases short and J 8 bases short, with 18 bases between. The CDR3 DNA reads TGTGCCAGTAGTCCAACGGACAGCAGGGGAGAAAAACTGTTTTTT. Amino acids: CASSPTDSRGEKLFF. The whole variable domain, filled in from reference TRBV19 and TRBJ1-4, reads DGGITQSPKYLFRKEGQNVTLSCEQNLNHDAMYWYRQDPGQGLRLIYYSQIVNDFQKGDIAEGYSVSREKKESFPLTVTSAQKNPTAFYLCASSPTDSRGEKLFFGSGTQLSVL.

The rearrangement joins TRBV30 to TRBJ1-2; D is perhaps TRBD1 (6 bases). The CDR3 totals 12 residues. CDR1 is GTSNPN, CDR2 SVGIG, per germline (reference sequence). Trimming removed 2 bases at V and 8 bases at J, with 12 bases between. The CDR3 is CAWSTRGRGYTF. DNA for the CDR3: TGTGCCTGGAGTACCAGGGGACGCGGCTACACCTTC.

The rearrangement links TRBV7-9 to TRBJ1-1; D is possibly TRBD1 (5 bases). The CDR3 runs 15 residues. Germline values: CDR1 SEHNR, CDR2 FQNEAQ (reference sequence). Between the trimmed V and J ends, which lost 5 bases and 8 bases, there was a span of 21 bases. The CDR3 nucleotides are TGTGCCAGCAGCCTTGACGGGACCCTTCTAATCGAAGCTTTCTTT. Its translation is CASSLDGTLLIEAFF.

This chain uses TRBV2 with TRBJ2-1; 10 nucleotides agree with TRBD1. Trimming cost V 6 bases and J 4 bases; bases outside gene matches: 6. The germline V gene encodes CDR1 SNHLY and CDR2 FYNNEI. This CDR3 region has 15 residues. Here the CDR3 DNA reads TGTGCCAGCAGGCGGGACAGGGGAGGATACAATGAGCAGTTCTTC. Translation: CASRRDRGGYNEQFF.

This clone was detected a few times. The chain couples TRBV2 to TRBJ1-3, with D possibly matching TRBD1 (6 bases). Germline V CDR1 and CDR2: SNHLY, FYNNEI. The CDR3 runs 17 residues. Trimming cost V 6 bases and J 0 bases, with 18 bases left between them. CDR3: CASRLLRTVNSGNTIYF. As DNA, the CDR3 is TGTGCCAGCAGACTGTTAAGGACAGTCAACTCTGGAAACACCATATATTTT.

This chain uses TRBV5-1 with TRBJ1-4, with 7 bases that match TRBD1. Germline V gene data show CDR1 as SGHRS and CDR2 as YFSETQ. The CDR3 sequence is 15 residues long. V was pared by 4 bases and J by 2 bases, with 5 bases of the junction left unmatched. CDR3 nucleotide sequence: TGCGCCAGCAGCATCCAGGGGGAGACTAATGAAAAACTGTTTTTT. Amino acid sequence: CASSIQGETNEKLFF.

This rearrangement joins TRBV18 to TRBJ2-3, with 9 bases identical to TRBD2. V trimming: 6 bases; J trimming: 0 bases; junction bases outside the gene matches: 7. The length of the CDR3 is 16 residues. Per the germline V gene, CDR1 is KGHSH and CDR2 is LQKENI. In nucleotides, the CDR3 is TGTGCCAGCTCTCCCCTAAGCGGGGGGAGCACAGATACGCAGTATTTT. Protein product: CASSPLSGGSTDTQYF.

CDR3 sequence: CASSLGQPGDTIYF. In DNA form, the CDR3 reads TGTGCCAGCAGCCTGGGACAGCCCGGAGACACCATATATTTT. The chain links TRBV5-8 to TRBJ1-3, with TRBD1 identical over 7 bases. CDR1 is SGHTS and CDR2 is YDEGEE in the germline V gene. The CDR3 is made up of 14 amino acids. V dropped 4 bases and J dropped 8; count of bases not matched to a gene: 9. Full variable domain (remainder filled in from reference TRBV5-8 and TRBJ1-3): EAGVTQSPTHLIKTRGQQATLRCSPISGHTSVYWYQQALGLGLQFLLWYDEGEERNRGNFPPRFSGRQFPNYSSELNVNALELEDSALYLCASSLGQPGDTIYFGEGSWLTVV.

J is TRBJ1-2 and V is TRBV7-9, with D possibly TRBD1 on 5 matching bases. The V and J ends lost 5 bases and 3 bases respectively, with 13 bases between them. This CDR3 comprises 14 residues. Germline lookup yields CDR1 SEHNR and CDR2 FQNEAQ (reference sequence). CDR3 coding DNA: TGTGCCAGCAGCCCTTCGGGGGAACACTATGGCTACACCTTC. Translation: CASSPSGEHYGYTF.